This TCR beta chain was obtained from a study of early T cells in non-severe SARS-CoV-2 infection. Study-level background: Sequencing was performed on bulk RNA from unsorted whole blood, leaving chains unpaired.

Researchers tagged individual cDNA molecules with unique molecular identifiers. TCRdb re-derived calls from the 5' RACE reads in MiXCR, one entry per CDR3 protein. Among tens of thousands of distinct CDR3 sequences listed, 16% were seen once. CDR1 is MNHEY, CDR2 SVGEGT, per germline. The CDR3 length is 15 residues. The trim removed 2 bases at V and 4 bases at J, leaving 2 bases unmatched. This sequence was found in an adult who was a healthcare worker with PCR-confirmed SARS-CoV-2 infection or an uninfected control (not recorded which). The chain has TRBV6-2 or TRBV6-3 and TRBJ2-1; the match to TRBD2 covers 10 bases. The source was whole blood, collected at baseline. CDR3 protein: CASSYELAGYNEQFF. The CDR3 DNA reads as TGTGCCAGCAGTTACGAACTAGCGGGGTACAATGAGCAGTTCTTC.